The TCR beta chain under discussion was sequenced for a study of response to subunit inactivated influenza vaccine. This clonotype was seen once. J was trimmed by 7 bases and V by 1 base; bases with no gene match: 4. The CDR3 runs to 15 residues. The germline V gene encodes CDR1 SGHVS and CDR2 FQNEAQ. MiXCR, applied by TCRdb to the RT-PCR reads, yields one record per CDR3 protein. The sample includes 560,000 or so distinct CDR3 sequences, 7.5% to 8.5% of them seen just once. V is TRBV7-8 and J is TRBJ1-6; TRBD1 matches 7 bases. The clonotype originates from a man between 50 and 69 years old who received an inactivated influenza vaccine. Sequencing used PBMCs from blood, obtained around 2 years after vaccination. The CDR3 bases are TGTGCCAGCAGCTTAGTGGCAGGGGGAAATTCACCCCTCCACTTT. Translating it yields CASSLVAGGNSPLHF.